Below are 15 T cell receptor beta chains sequenced from a single sample in a study of blood T cell repertoires in COVID-19. The table came from immunoSEQ multiplex PCR; TCRdb's copy has only in-frame clones and leaves some out. The data contain some 240,000 clones, around 83% of them seen just once; the ten biggest clones take up around 1.5%. Input material: peripheral blood. The receptor set was obtained from a woman between 40 and 50 years old who had recovered from COVID-19.

The V and J genes are TRBV19 and TRBJ1-2, with a possible D match to TRBD1 (6 bases). The CDR3 runs to 17 residues. Per germline, CDR1 LNHDA and CDR2 SQIVND (reference sequence). V lost 6 bases and J 5 bases, leaving 25 bases between the germline ends. The CDR3 sequence: CASSPTTTGFKGYGYTF. CDR3 nucleotide sequence: TGTGCCAGTAGCCCTACCACCACAGGGTTTAAGGGGTATGGCTACACCTTC. The full variable domain, completed using reference TRBV19 and TRBJ1-2, is DGGITQSPKYLFRKEGQNVTLSCEQNLNHDAMYWYRQDPGQGLRLIYYSQIVNDFQKGDIAEGYSVSREKKESFPLTVTSAQKNPTAFYLCASSPTTTGFKGYGYTFGSGTRLTVV.

V is TRBV4-2 and J is TRBJ1-3; 9 bases fit TRBD1. Germline values: CDR1 LGHNA, CDR2 YNFKEQ. The length of the CDR3 is 16 residues. Losses at the gene ends were 0 bases for V and 5 bases for J; bases not matched to a gene: 5. As DNA, the CDR3 is TGTGCCAGCAGCCAAGACGCCGGGACAGGGAGAAACACCATATATTTT. As protein: CASSQDAGTGRNTIYF.

The chain employs TRBV30 and TRBJ1-2; D not certain. The V and J ends lost 2 bases and 8 bases respectively, with 15 bases between them. The CDR3 extends over 13 amino acids. The germline CDR1 and CDR2 sequences are GTSNPN and SVGIG (reference sequence). As DNA, the CDR3 is TGTGCCTGGAGTCTCAAGGGAGCGGAGGGCTACACCTTC. The encoded protein is CAWSLKGAEGYTF. Supplemented by reference TRBV30 and TRBJ1-2, the full variable domain reads SQTIHQWPATLVQPVGSPLSLECTVEGTSNPNLYWYRQAAGRGLQLLFYSVGIGQISSEVPQNLSASRPQDRQFILSSKKLLLSDSGFYLCAWSLKGAEGYTFGSGTRLTVV.

V and J are TRBV10-3 and TRBJ2-1, with TRBD2 matching over 7 bases. This CDR3 comprises 16 residues. Germline loops: CDR1 ENHRY, CDR2 SYGVKD. J was trimmed by 7 bases and V by 4 bases; bases with no gene match: 13. The CDR3 protein is CAISGPSGGRGNEQFF. In DNA, the CDR3 is TGTGCCATCAGTGGTCCTAGCGGCGGCCGGGGGAATGAGCAGTTCTTC.

About this clone: Other DNA sequences in this specimen translate into the identical CDR3. This chain uses TRBV3-1 (or the pseudogene TRBV3-2) with TRBJ1-1, with TRBD1 as a possible D gene (5 bases). The germline V and J ends were trimmed by 1 base and 5 bases, with 8 bases remaining between them. The CDR3 is 13 residues long. Per germline, CDR1 LGHDT and CDR2 YNNKEL (reference sequence). The CDR3 nucleotides read TGTGCCAGCAGCCAAGCCGGGGGAACTGAAGCTTTCTTT. Amino acids: CASSQAGGTEAFF.

This chain connects TRBV9 to TRBJ2-2, with D perhaps matching TRBD1 (5 bases). This CDR3 contains 15 residues. Per germline, CDR1 SGDLS and CDR2 YYNGEE. The germline V and J ends were trimmed by 2 bases and 6 bases, with 14 bases remaining between them. In nucleotides, the CDR3 is TGTGCCAGCAGCGTCTGGTCAGGGTTGTCCGGGGAGCTGTTTTTT. Amino acids: CASSVWSGLSGELFF.

The rearrangement links TRBV5-5 to TRBJ2-7; TRBD1 might be the D (5 bases). Germline V lookup: CDR1 SGHKS, CDR2 YYEKEE (reference sequence). V was trimmed by 4 bases and J by 6 bases, leaving 23 bases between them. The length of the CDR3 is 16 residues. CDR3 sequence: CASSLNQGISSSEQYF. CDR3 sequence (DNA): TGTGCCAGCAGCCTAAATCAGGGAATCTCGTCATCCGAGCAGTACTTC.

V is TRBV9 and J is TRBJ2-1; D might be TRBD2 (5 bases). The CDR3 totals 14 residues. Trimming pared 0 bases from V and 5 bases from J, leaving 9 bases between. Germline V gene lookup returns CDR1 SGDLS and CDR2 YYNGEE. The CDR3 bases are TGTGCCAGCAGCGTAGTGCCCGGGGACAATGAGCAGTTCTTC. The encoded protein is CASSVVPGDNEQFF.

The chain has TRBV6-6 and TRBJ1-2, with 10 bases lining up with TRBD1. The CDR3 covers 15 residues. J lost 5 bases, V lost 5 bases, and 8 bases had no gene match. The germline CDR1 and CDR2 sequences are MNHNY and SVGAGI (reference sequence). The DNA for the CDR3 is TGTGCCAGCAGTAAACGGACAGGGGGGGGATATGGCTACACCTTC. It is translated as CASSKRTGGGYGYTF.

The chain joins TRBV5-6 to TRBJ2-1; TRBD1 agrees at 9 bases. This CDR3 comprises 16 residues. V shed 5 bases and J 6 bases; nucleotides not matched to a gene: 12. Germline V gene data show CDR1 as SGHDT and CDR2 as YYEEEE. CDR3 in DNA: TGTGCCAGCAGAGTAGCCCCGGGACAGGGTTTCAATGAGCAGTTCTTC. Its protein is CASRVAPGQGFNEQFF.

The chain joins TRBV9 to TRBJ2-2; 7 bases map to TRBD2. The V segment lost 0 bases and the J segment 6 bases; nucleotides outside the gene matches: 5. CDR1 is SGDLS and CDR2 is YYNGEE in the germline V gene. The CDR3 totals 15 residues. The CDR3 DNA is TGTGCCAGCAGCGTAGGTGGCGGGGGTCCCGGGGAGCTGTTTTTT. The encoded protein is CASSVGGGGPGELFF.

This clone was picked up a small number of times. The V call is TRBV9, the J call TRBJ1-1; 8 bases fit TRBD1. The germline CDR1 and CDR2 sequences are SGDLS and YYNGEE. The CDR3 totals 15 residues. After removal of 0 bases from V and 2 bases from J, the junction contained 3 bases not matched to a gene. The CDR3 loop reads CASSVGGTGNTEAFF. The CDR3 region has the DNA TGTGCCAGCAGCGTAGGTGGGACAGGAAACACTGAAGCTTTCTTT.

The chain has TRBV6-2 or TRBV6-3 and TRBJ2-5, with TRBD1 as a possible D gene (5 bases). Germline CDR1 reads MNHEY; CDR2 reads SVGEGT. The V and J ends lost 2 bases and 5 bases respectively, with 15 bases between them. The CDR3 is 15 amino acids. CDR3 sequence: CASSYVDNPGETQYF. The CDR3, as DNA: TGTGCCAGCAGTTACGTGGACAACCCCGGGGAGACCCAGTACTTC.

The chain links TRBV7-9 to TRBJ1-2, with 8 bases matching TRBD1. The CDR3 runs 14 residues. V shed 8 bases and J 4 bases; nucleotides not matched to a gene: 9. Germline CDR1 and CDR2: SEHNR and FQNEAQ (reference sequence). The chain's CDR3 is CASGRTGFAYGYTF. Here the CDR3 DNA reads TGTGCCAGCGGCAGGACAGGGTTCGCCTATGGCTACACCTTC.

CDR3 region: CASSSGRNQPQHF. The CDR3 bases are TGTGCCAGCAGCTCCGGTCGGAATCAGCCCCAGCATTTT. V and J are TRBV5-6 and TRBJ1-5, with unresolved D. This CDR3 has 13 residues. Germline V CDR1 and CDR2: SGHDT, YYEEEE. V gave up 3 bases and J gave up 4 bases, with 8 bases separating them.